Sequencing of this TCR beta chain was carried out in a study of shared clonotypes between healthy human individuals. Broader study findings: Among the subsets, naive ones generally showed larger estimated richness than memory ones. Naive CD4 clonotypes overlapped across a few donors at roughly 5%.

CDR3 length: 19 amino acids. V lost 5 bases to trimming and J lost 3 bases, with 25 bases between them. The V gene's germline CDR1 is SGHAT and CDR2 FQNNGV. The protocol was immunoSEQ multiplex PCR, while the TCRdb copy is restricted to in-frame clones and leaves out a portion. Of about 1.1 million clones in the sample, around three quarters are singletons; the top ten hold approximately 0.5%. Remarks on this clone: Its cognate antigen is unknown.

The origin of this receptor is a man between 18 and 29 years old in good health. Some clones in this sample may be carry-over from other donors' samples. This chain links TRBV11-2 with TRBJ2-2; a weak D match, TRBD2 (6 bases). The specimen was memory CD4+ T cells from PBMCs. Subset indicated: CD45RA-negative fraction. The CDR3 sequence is CASSPRFGGIINDTGELFF. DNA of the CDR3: TGTGCCAGCAGCCCGAGATTCGGGGGAATAATCAATGACACCGGGGAGCTGTTTTTT.